The T cell receptor beta chain under discussion was sequenced for a study of vaccination and CD4 T cells after COVID-19 (dated by TCRdb to between 2021 and 2023). Notes on the research overall: Convalescent patients had a positive SARS-CoV-2 result on nasal swab PCR, and of these patients, fewer than ten had mild disease and one had severe disease. The convalescent cohort included six males and four females, with two Hispanic individuals, seven Caucasians, two Asians and one multiracial person. Participants got two doses of the Pfizer-BioNTech BNT162b2 vaccine (n=8) or two doses of the Moderna mRNA-1273 vaccine (n=2). Post-COVID blood samples from convalescent patients were collected a median of 101 days after diagnosis, with a range of 35 to 161 days. Post-vaccine blood samples were obtained a median of about 72 days after the second vaccine dose, with a range of about 14 to 241 days. For stimulating the cultures, overlapping spike peptide pools were used, derived from SARS-CoV-2 as well as from the common cold coronaviruses HCoV-NL63, HCoV-OC43 and HCoV-229E. In control cultures, a CEFX viral epitope pool was used as positive control, an HIV-1 Nef peptide pool was used as negative control, or no peptide was added. The spike-specific CD4+ TCR repertoire was compared before and after mRNA vaccination in approximately 9 COVID-19 convalescent patients and a few infection-naive healthy vaccine recipients.

Study-level results and caveats: Among the post-vaccine SARS-CoV-2-reactive clones in convalescent patients, a median approximately 90% showed up only after vaccination, which suggests vaccine-specific priming. Only a relatively small number of convalescent patients were included in the study, and early timepoints following natural infection were not analyzed. In convalescent patients, nearly all vaccine-specific clones (304 of 307) were found to be mono-reactive for SARS-CoV-2 spike rather than cross-reactive with common cold coronaviruses. Although the median number of SARS-CoV-2-reactive clonotypes went up from around 20 after infection to some 38 after vaccination, the increase was not significant.

Reading the germline V gene gives CDR1 MNHEY and CDR2 SVGAGI. The CDR3 runs 15 residues from the cysteine to the phenylalanine. Kept here is only the CDR3 DNA, which spans 45 bases and is read in frame from base 1. Germline trimming: 2 bases from V, 11 bases from J; junction bases outside gene matches: 13. Remarks on this clonotype: Its antigen specificity is not known. No base quality information exists; no much larger clone differs at one position.

Libraries were made using PCR. At the Johns Hopkins FTIC core, DNA from the cultured CD4+ T cells underwent TCR sequencing with the Oncomine TCR Beta short-read assay. The QIAamp micro DNA kit was used to extract genomic DNA from the cultured CD4+ T cells. The Oncomine TCR Beta libraries from cultured CD4+ T cells were pooled using unique dual indexes and then sequenced on an Illumina iSeq 100. The authors processed their data as follows. Non-productive sequences were removed, and CDR3s that did not start with C, did not end with F or W, or were shorter than 7 amino acids were discarded. Antigen-specific clonotypes were identified using the MANAFEST web application through comparison of peptide-stimulated wells with reference and other culture wells. For a clone to be called positive, the clone needed an FDR below 0.05, an odds ratio above 5, and a productive frequency above 0.1% in at least two of three replicate wells. Clonotypes that were significantly expanded in both SARS-CoV-2 spike wells and at least one common cold coronavirus spike condition were defined as cross-reactive. Using R version 3.6.1, CDR3 homology was evaluated through Levenshtein distances (stringdist) along with unrooted phylogenetic trees (ape). In TCRdb, the public reads were trimmed at Q25 with fastp and aligned with MiXCR, with productive beta chains retained. Under each unique CDR3 protein, matching rows form one entry showing the most common genes and DNA. The V and J calls here are based on TCRdb, not the publication. The sample records 7,000 to 10,000 distinct CDR3 sequences, roughly 72% of which are singletons. Of the sample, 35% to 40% falls within the top ten clones.

The treatment or condition label, read with the paper, signifies: roughly nine-day PBMC culture with coronavirus spike peptide pools or control peptides (ViraFEST assay). The ViraFEST assay was used in the study, in which antigen-specific T cells were expanded with peptide pools and expanded clonotypes were subsequently identified by TCR sequencing. The convalescent patients' positive SARS-CoV-2 PCR tests were from March to December 2020, which was before the Alpha, Beta and Delta variants emerged in the United States. Each well held around 2.1 million PBMCs cultured with roughly 10 ug/ml peptide pools in IMDM containing 5% human AB serum and approximately 10 IU/ml IL-2. Half of the culture medium was replaced with fresh IL-2-containing medium on days 3 and 7. CD4+ T cells were isolated after around 11 days of culture through negative selection using the EasySep CD4+ T cell isolation kit. Ficoll-Paque Plus gradient centrifugation was used to isolate PBMCs from whole blood, and the isolated PBMCs were then either used fresh or cryopreserved at -140C. In general, triplicate wells were set up for every culture condition.

The chain is assembled from TRBV6-5 and TRBJ1-1; the central 8 bases match TRBD1. The sequenced sample consisted of CD4+ T cells from blood, cultured in vitro. This TCR came from a human donor who had recovered from COVID-19. The DNA sequence reads TGTGCCAGCAGTTACCCAGGGGGCCCAGCGTTGTGGGCTTTCTTT. It encodes CASSYPGGPALWAFF.